The clone carrying this T cell receptor beta chain was seen more than once but under ten times. Its antigen is not identified. V gave up 1 base and J gave up 2 bases; unmatched junction bases: 4. The CDR3 spans 15 residues. CDR1 is GTSNPN, CDR2 SVGIG, per germline (reference sequence). The data derive from a study of T cells in Graves' hyperthyroidism and ophthalmopathy. Background on the study: Peripheral blood sampling occurred at initial diagnosis, before any treatment.

General observations from the study: Most clonotypes expanded in thyroid above 0.001 were likewise present in blood. Before onset, by a median of approximately 5.9 months, the model predicted ophthalmopathy.

Newly diagnosed patients aged 18 to 65 had hyperthyroidism of under 2 months' duration. Amplification yielded TCR beta CDR3 regions, with RNA transcripts as the source. The primer set for the first-round RT-PCR of the TCR CDR3 was HTBI. TCRdb re-analysed the multiplex PCR reads in MiXCR, keeping a single row per CDR3 protein. The data show 300,000 to 400,000 distinct CDR3 sequences, over 20% seen once. The sequenced sample consisted of blood. The rearrangement uses TRBV30 and TRBJ2-1; 8 bases fit TRBD1. This sequence originates from a woman between 50 and 59 years old with Graves' hyperthyroidism. Written as DNA, the CDR3 is TGTGCCTGGAGTGCAGGGACAGGACCCTACAATGAGCAGTTCTTC. The encoded protein is CAWSAGTGPYNEQFF.